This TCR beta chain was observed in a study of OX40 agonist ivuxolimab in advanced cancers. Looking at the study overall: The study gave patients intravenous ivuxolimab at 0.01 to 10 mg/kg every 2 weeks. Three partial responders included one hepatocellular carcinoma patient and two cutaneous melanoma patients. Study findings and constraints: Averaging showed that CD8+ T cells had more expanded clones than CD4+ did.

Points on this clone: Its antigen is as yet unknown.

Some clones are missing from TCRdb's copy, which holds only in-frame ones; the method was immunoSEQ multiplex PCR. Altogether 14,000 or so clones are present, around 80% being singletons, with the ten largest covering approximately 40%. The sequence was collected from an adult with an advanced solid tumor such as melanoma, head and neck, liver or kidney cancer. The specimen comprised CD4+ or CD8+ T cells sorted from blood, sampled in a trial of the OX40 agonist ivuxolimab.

The CDR3 protein is CASSSRGLPSYEQYF. The CDR3 DNA follows: TGTGCCAGCAGTTCCAGGGGACTTCCCTCCTACGAGCAGTACTTC. The chain combines TRBV27 with TRBJ2-7; either TRBD1 or TRBD2 may supply D (6 bases each). The germline V gene has CDR1 MNHEY and CDR2 SMNVEV (reference sequence). V was shortened by 4 bases and J by 0 bases, with 13 bases between the two germline ends. The CDR3 contains 15 residues.